A single sample is the source of the 7 T cell receptor beta chains below, sequenced in a study of shared clonotypes between healthy human individuals. The repertoire was sequenced with immunoSEQ multiplex PCR; TCRdb's copy has only in-frame clones and lacks some. Here the sample spans about 960,000 clones, approximately 80% being singletons. Input material: memory CD4+ T cells sorted from blood. Documented subset: CD45RA-negative fraction. The receptor set was obtained from a man aged 18 to 29 in good health.

As for this clone: The sample carries other DNA sequences with the same CDR3. The rearrangement uses TRBV19 and TRBJ2-6; the D is unclear. CDR3 length: 13 amino acids. The V end lost 6 bases, the J end lost 2 bases, and 5 bases lay between the germline ends. Germline assignment: CDR1 LNHDA and CDR2 SQIVND (reference sequence). In DNA, the CDR3 is TGTGCCAGTAGCACAACTGGGGCCAACGTCCTGACTTTC. Translated: CASSTTGANVLTF.

J is TRBJ1-2 and V is TRBV5-1; D uncertain. The CDR3 covers 13 residues. V lost 1 base, J lost 8 bases, and 12 bases lay in between. Germline assignment: CDR1 SGHRS and CDR2 YFSETQ. The DNA of the CDR3 is TGCGCCAGCAGCTTGCAGGAAGGGCGAGGCTACACCTTC. Amino acid sequence: CASSLQEGRGYTF.

This chain joins TRBV5-1 and TRBJ2-1, with TRBD2 matching 13 bases. The germline gives CDR1 SGHRS, CDR2 YFSETQ. The CDR3 runs 16 residues. The ends lost 4 bases at V and 7 bases at J; junction bases unmatched: 8. CDR3 in DNA: TGCGCCAGCAGCGTTACTAGCGGGAGGGCCATGAATGAGCAGTTCTTC. Translated, it gives CASSVTSGRAMNEQFF.

V gene TRBV7-8 combines with J gene TRBJ2-3, with TRBD2 matching 12 bases. Per germline, CDR1 SGHVS and CDR2 FQNEAQ. The CDR3 consists of 16 residues. Trimming cost V 1 base and J 5 bases; bases outside gene matches: 4. In DNA form, the CDR3 reads TGTGCCAGCAGCTTAGTCGCGACTAGCGGGAGAGATACGCAGTATTTT. This encodes CASSLVATSGRDTQYF.

Points on this clone: A junction boundary mismatches the germline segment, possibly from a read error. This rearrangement joins TRBV15 to TRBJ2-1; D gene uncertain. CDR1 is LNHNV, CDR2 YYDKDF, per germline (reference sequence). The length of the CDR3 is 15 residues. CDR3 in amino acids: CATSRDPESTGLRLF. The DNA of the CDR3 is TGTGCCACCAGCAGAGATCCTGAATCTACCGGGTTAAGGCTCTTC.

The CDR3 DNA reads as TGTGCCAGCAGCCCTAGTGGGGCCAGGCGGTTGGCCCAGCATTTT. It specifies CASSPSGARRLAQHF. The chain employs TRBV28 and TRBJ1-5, with a tentative D call TRBD1 (5 bases). The germline V and J ends were trimmed by 6 bases and 11 bases, with 23 bases remaining between them. Germline assignment: CDR1 MDHEN and CDR2 SYDVKM. This CDR3 region has 15 residues.

The gene calls are TRBV28 and TRBJ1-1; the match to TRBD1 covers 10 bases. The CDR3 sequence is 15 residues long. Per the germline V gene, CDR1 is MDHEN and CDR2 is SYDVKM. V was clipped by 5 bases and J by 4 bases; unmatched bases: 7. DNA of the CDR3: TGTGCCAGCAGTCCGAGAGGACAGGGGGTCACTGAAGCTTTCTTT. Translated, it gives CASSPRGQGVTEAFF. Full variable domain (missing parts from reference TRBV28 and TRBJ1-1): DVKVTQSSRYLVKRTGEKVFLECVQDMDHENMFWYRQDPGLGLRLIYFSYDVKMKEKGDIPEGYSVSREKKERFSLILESASTNQTSMYLCASSPRGQGVTEAFFGQGTRLTVV.